This T cell receptor (beta chain) originates from a study of CD8 T cells in ankylosing spondylitis. Study-level findings and limits: Clones linked with disease were CD8+ and fairly uncommon in the peripheral blood.

This clonotype was seen ten or more times. Its matching antigen is unknown. TCRdb analysed the 5' RACE reads with MiXCR anew, one entry per CDR3 protein. Among 150,000 to 200,000 distinct CDR3 sequences listed, around 13% were seen once. Germline V gene lookup returns CDR1 SGHRS and CDR2 YFSETQ. The V gene end was trimmed by 1 base and the J gene end by 6 bases; junction bases not matched to a gene: 2. The CDR3 contains 14 residues. The TCR was taken from a male donor with ankylosing spondylitis or in good health (not recorded which). The sample was blood, either unsorted or a sorted T cell fraction (not recorded which). The gene calls are TRBV5-1 and TRBJ1-4; 8 bases are shared with TRBD1. CDR3 in DNA: TGCGCCAGCAGCTTGATGACAGGGGATGAAAAACTGTTTTTT. Protein: CASSLMTGDEKLFF.